A selection of T cell receptor beta chains follows, all from one sample in a study of T cells after yellow fever vaccination. One entry per CDR3 protein results from TCRdb running MiXCR on the 5' RACE reads. The sample shows 510,000 or so distinct CDR3 sequences, 15% to 20% of them seen only once. The sequences come from PBMCs, collected 15 days after the yellow fever booster vaccination. The receptors originated from a man aged 30-40 years who received the YFV17D yellow fever vaccine. The CDR3 runs from the conserved cysteine through the conserved F or W. The order of the fields is clone size, D gene, J gene, V gene, CDR3 protein, CDR3 DNA. The D gene is left open where the match is weak. Rows give clone size only sometimes, using once, few, many, or a class for an expanded clone.

clone size: -; D gene: -; J gene: TRBJ2-1; V gene: TRBV7-9; CDR3 protein: CASSGSGDPYNEQFF; CDR3 DNA: TGTGCCAGCAGCGGCAGCGGAGATCCCTACAATGAGCAGTTCTTC
clone size: few; D gene: -; J gene: TRBJ2-3; V gene: TRBV7-3; CDR3 protein: CASSLGQNTDTQYF; CDR3 DNA: TGTGCCAGCAGCTTAGGGCAGAACACAGATACGCAGTATTTT
clone size: few; D gene: -; J gene: TRBJ2-3; V gene: TRBV20-1; CDR3 protein: CSAARGDTQYF; CDR3 DNA: TGCAGTGCTGCTAGGGGGGATACGCAGTATTTT
clone size: -; D gene: -; J gene: TRBJ2-1; V gene: TRBV20-1; CDR3 protein: CSARGTGDGSSGGNEQFF; CDR3 DNA: TGCAGTGCTAGAGGGACAGGGGATGGGTCTAGCGGGGGCAATGAGCAGTTCTTC
clone size: few; D gene: -; J gene: TRBJ2-7; V gene: TRBV27; CDR3 protein: CASSQTSAGKGYYEQYF; CDR3 DNA: TGTGCCAGCAGCCAAACTTCCGCGGGTAAGGGTTACTACGAGCAGTACTTC
clone size: few; D gene: -; J gene: TRBJ2-1; V gene: TRBV5-5; CDR3 protein: CASSAMGPVSGQFF; CDR3 DNA: TGTGCCAGCAGCGCCATGGGACCGGTATCTGGGCAGTTCTTC
clone size: few; D gene: -; J gene: TRBJ2-2; V gene: TRBV20-1; CDR3 protein: CSASPRANTGELFF; CDR3 DNA: TGCAGTGCTAGCCCGCGGGCGAACACCGGGGAGCTGTTTTTT
clone size: -; D gene: -; J gene: TRBJ1-3; V gene: TRBV18; CDR3 protein: CASSTPRIQELSGNTIYF; CDR3 DNA: TGTGCCAGCTCAACGCCCCGAATACAAGAGCTCTCTGGAAACACCATATATTTT
clone size: -; D gene: -; J gene: TRBJ2-2; V gene: TRBV7-2; CDR3 protein: CASSSELAYAGELFF; CDR3 DNA: TGTGCCAGCAGTTCCGAGCTAGCTTACGCCGGGGAGCTGTTTTTT
clone size: -; D gene: -; J gene: TRBJ2-7; V gene: TRBV6-5; CDR3 protein: CASSYSSKGWVLSEQYF; CDR3 DNA: TGTGCCAGCAGTTACTCGAGTAAGGGATGGGTTTTGAGCGAGCAGTACTTC
clone size: once; D gene: -; J gene: TRBJ2-6; V gene: TRBV20-1; CDR3 protein: CSAEKARFSGANVLTF; CDR3 DNA: TGCAGTGCAGAGAAGGCCAGGTTCTCTGGGGCCAACGTCCTGACTTTC
clone size: few; D gene: TRBD2; J gene: TRBJ2-7; V gene: TRBV28; CDR3 protein: CASSQGRVEQYF; CDR3 DNA: TGTGCCAGCAGTCAAGGGAGGGTCGAGCAGTACTTC
clone size: -; D gene: TRBD2; J gene: TRBJ2-1; V gene: TRBV29-1; CDR3 protein: CSVEANTLAGDEQFF; CDR3 DNA: TGCAGCGTTGAAGCCAATACTCTAGCGGGAGATGAGCAGTTCTTC
clone size: -; D gene: -; J gene: TRBJ2-1; V gene: TRBV28; CDR3 protein: CASSFGGTHGYNEQFF; CDR3 DNA: TGTGCCAGCAGTTTTGGGGGGACCCACGGGTACAATGAGCAGTTCTTC
clone size: few; D gene: TRBD1; J gene: TRBJ2-1; V gene: TRBV29-1; CDR3 protein: CSVTARDRGYNEQFF; CDR3 DNA: TGCAGCGTTACAGCCCGGGACAGGGGGTACAATGAGCAGTTCTTC
clone size: -; D gene: -; J gene: TRBJ2-7; V gene: TRBV29-1; CDR3 protein: CSVSPIGAYEQYF; CDR3 DNA: TGCAGCGTCTCCCCGATAGGAGCCTACGAGCAGTACTTC
clone size: -; D gene: TRBD2; J gene: TRBJ2-1; V gene: TRBV4-3; CDR3 protein: CASSQEPGGGTYNEQFF; CDR3 DNA: TGCGCCAGCAGCCAAGAACCGGGAGGTGGGACCTACAATGAGCAGTTCTTC
clone size: -; D gene: -; J gene: TRBJ1-1; V gene: TRBV12-3/TRBV12-4; CDR3 protein: CASARLVNTEAFF; CDR3 DNA: TGTGCCAGTGCTCGCTTGGTGAACACTGAAGCTTTCTTT
clone size: -; D gene: -; J gene: TRBJ2-7; V gene: TRBV12-3/TRBV12-4; CDR3 protein: CASSLERWGAVDYEQYF; CDR3 DNA: TGTGCCAGCAGTTTAGAACGGTGGGGGGCGGTGGACTACGAGCAGTACTTC
clone size: many; D gene: TRBD2; J gene: TRBJ2-3; V gene: TRBV6-1; CDR3 protein: CASTTSVADTQYF; CDR3 DNA: TGTGCCAGCACAACTAGCGTAGCAGATACGCAGTATTTT
clone size: -; D gene: -; J gene: TRBJ1-1; V gene: TRBV28; CDR3 protein: CASSLPDYTEAFF; CDR3 DNA: TGTGCCAGCAGTTTACCGGACTATACTGAAGCTTTCTTT
clone size: few; D gene: -; J gene: TRBJ2-2; V gene: TRBV6-1; CDR3 protein: CASSRDPSEPGPGELFF; CDR3 DNA: TGTGCCAGCAGTCGCGACCCCAGCGAACCCGGACCCGGGGAGCTGTTTTTT
clone size: few; D gene: -; J gene: TRBJ2-1; V gene: TRBV7-2; CDR3 protein: CASSLSPGYKGNEQFF; CDR3 DNA: TGTGCCAGCAGCTTATCCCCAGGGTACAAGGGCAATGAGCAGTTCTTC
clone size: many; D gene: TRBD2; J gene: TRBJ2-7; V gene: TRBV5-1; CDR3 protein: CASSSQGREAVQYF; CDR3 DNA: TGCGCCAGCAGCTCCCAAGGGAGGGAGGCGGTGCAGTACTTC
clone size: -; D gene: -; J gene: TRBJ1-4; V gene: TRBV18; CDR3 protein: CASSRGATNEKLFF; CDR3 DNA: TGTGCCAGCTCACGCGGTGCAACTAATGAAAAACTGTTTTTT
clone size: -; D gene: TRBD1; J gene: TRBJ2-1; V gene: TRBV5-1; CDR3 protein: CASSLGGTGTHNEQFF; CDR3 DNA: TGCGCCAGCAGCTTGGGGGGGACAGGGACACACAATGAGCAGTTCTTC
clone size: -; D gene: TRBD1; J gene: TRBJ2-6; V gene: TRBV18; CDR3 protein: CASSPPGQGVSGANVLTF; CDR3 DNA: TGTGCCAGCTCACCCCCGGGACAGGGAGTGTCTGGGGCCAACGTCCTGACTTTC
clone size: few; D gene: -; J gene: TRBJ2-5; V gene: TRBV29-1; CDR3 protein: CSVDEGDFARETQYF; CDR3 DNA: TGCAGCGTTGATGAGGGCGACTTCGCCCGAGAGACCCAGTACTTC
clone size: -; D gene: TRBD1; J gene: TRBJ2-1; V gene: TRBV7-2; CDR3 protein: CASSPDRGPYNEQFF; CDR3 DNA: TGTGCCAGCAGCCCGGACAGGGGGCCTTACAATGAGCAGTTCTTC
clone size: few; D gene: -; J gene: TRBJ2-5; V gene: TRBV7-8; CDR3 protein: CASSLPLAQETQYF; CDR3 DNA: TGTGCCAGCAGCTTACCCCTTGCCCAAGAGACCCAGTACTTC
clone size: -; D gene: -; J gene: TRBJ1-4; V gene: TRBV27; CDR3 protein: CASSFLDRPNEKLFF; CDR3 DNA: TGTGCCAGCAGCTTCCTTGACAGGCCTAATGAAAAACTGTTTTTT
clone size: few; D gene: TRBD1; J gene: TRBJ2-7; V gene: TRBV12-3/TRBV12-4; CDR3 protein: CASSRRTGPTYEQYF; CDR3 DNA: TGTGCCAGCAGTCGTAGGACAGGGCCAACCTACGAGCAGTACTTC
clone size: -; D gene: -; J gene: TRBJ2-1; V gene: TRBV20-1; CDR3 protein: CSALDSPEQFF; CDR3 DNA: TGCAGTGCTTTGGACAGTCCTGAGCAGTTCTTC
clone size: few; D gene: -; J gene: TRBJ1-1; V gene: TRBV4-3; CDR3 protein: CASSHEGQNTEAFF; CDR3 DNA: TGCGCCAGCAGCCATGAGGGACAGAACACTGAAGCTTTCTTT
clone size: few; D gene: TRBD1; J gene: TRBJ2-7; V gene: TRBV6-1; CDR3 protein: CASIWSRGQGIYEQYF; CDR3 DNA: TGTGCCAGCATCTGGTCGAGGGGACAGGGTATCTACGAGCAGTACTTC
clone size: few; D gene: TRBD2; J gene: TRBJ2-7; V gene: TRBV3-1; CDR3 protein: CASRATSGRTREQYF; CDR3 DNA: TGTGCCAGCAGGGCAACTAGCGGGAGAACGCGGGAGCAGTACTTC
clone size: -; D gene: -; J gene: TRBJ2-2; V gene: TRBV24-1; CDR3 protein: CATRQGQTGELFF; CDR3 DNA: TGTGCCACCAGGCAGGGACAAACCGGGGAGCTGTTTTTT
clone size: few; D gene: -; J gene: TRBJ2-2; V gene: TRBV30; CDR3 protein: CAWSGGVVNTGELFF; CDR3 DNA: TGTGCCTGGAGCGGCGGCGTCGTAAACACCGGGGAGCTGTTTTTT
clone size: many; D gene: -; J gene: TRBJ1-5; V gene: TRBV25-1; CDR3 protein: CASREAGTDQPQHF; CDR3 DNA: TGTGCCAGCAGGGAGGCGGGGACGGATCAGCCCCAGCATTTT
clone size: few; D gene: -; J gene: TRBJ1-1; V gene: TRBV20-1; CDR3 protein: CSASAGLSEAFF; CDR3 DNA: TGCAGTGCTTCGGCAGGACTTTCTGAAGCTTTCTTT
clone size: few; D gene: TRBD2; J gene: TRBJ2-7; V gene: TRBV12-3/TRBV12-4; CDR3 protein: CASTFGGSPHEQYF; CDR3 DNA: TGTGCCAGCACCTTTGGCGGGAGTCCCCACGAGCAGTACTTC
clone size: -; D gene: -; J gene: TRBJ2-7; V gene: TRBV6-1; CDR3 protein: CASRRAASYEQYF; CDR3 DNA: TGTGCCAGCCGGAGGGCAGCCTCCTACGAGCAGTACTTC
clone size: few; D gene: -; J gene: TRBJ2-2; V gene: TRBV6-5; CDR3 protein: CASSYSYGRVTYTGELFF; CDR3 DNA: TGTGCCAGCAGTTACTCTTACGGGAGAGTCACTTACACCGGGGAGCTGTTTTTT
clone size: -; D gene: -; J gene: TRBJ2-3; V gene: TRBV20-1; CDR3 protein: CSARDYQGSRTDTQYF; CDR3 DNA: TGCAGTGCTAGAGATTACCAGGGGTCGAGAACAGATACGCAGTATTTT
clone size: few; D gene: -; J gene: TRBJ1-1; V gene: TRBV3-1; CDR3 protein: CASSQGGGATEAFF; CDR3 DNA: TGTGCCAGCAGCCAGGGGGGAGGGGCCACTGAAGCTTTCTTT
clone size: few; D gene: -; J gene: TRBJ2-2; V gene: TRBV20-1; CDR3 protein: CSARDPFRLGELFF; CDR3 DNA: TGCAGTGCTAGAGACCCCTTTCGACTGGGAGAGCTGTTTTTT
clone size: -; D gene: -; J gene: TRBJ2-3; V gene: TRBV5-4; CDR3 protein: CASSLGGAFGGGGSDTQYF; CDR3 DNA: TGTGCCAGCAGCTTGGGTGGGGCGTTCGGGGGAGGAGGCTCAGATACGCAGTATTTT
clone size: -; D gene: -; J gene: TRBJ2-3; V gene: TRBV20-1; CDR3 protein: CSASPTAGLTDTQYF; CDR3 DNA: TGCAGTGCTAGCCCCACGGCGGGGCTCACAGATACGCAGTATTTT
clone size: -; D gene: TRBD1; J gene: TRBJ2-5; V gene: TRBV27; CDR3 protein: CASSLSRTGGETQYF; CDR3 DNA: TGTGCCAGCAGTTTATCCAGGACAGGGGGTGAGACCCAGTACTTC
clone size: -; D gene: -; J gene: TRBJ1-1; V gene: TRBV10-1; CDR3 protein: CASSEGGSRTEAFF; CDR3 DNA: TGCGCCAGCAGTGAGGGGGGGTCGAGGACTGAAGCTTTCTTT
clone size: -; D gene: TRBD2; J gene: TRBJ2-1; V gene: TRBV5-1; CDR3 protein: CASRKDGTSGNEQFF; CDR3 DNA: TGCGCCAGCAGAAAGGACGGGACTAGCGGAAATGAGCAGTTCTTC
clone size: -; D gene: -; J gene: TRBJ2-3; V gene: TRBV18; CDR3 protein: CASSAGLNTDTQYF; CDR3 DNA: TGTGCCAGCTCAGCGGGACTCAACACAGATACGCAGTATTTT
clone size: few; D gene: -; J gene: TRBJ2-2; V gene: TRBV5-1; CDR3 protein: CASGLGGPGELFF; CDR3 DNA: TGCGCCAGCGGCTTAGGGGGTCCCGGGGAGCTGTTTTTT